This TCR beta chain was profiled in a study of shared clonotypes between healthy human individuals. Looking at the study overall: Each donor's CD4 naive and CD4 memory cells filled three plates apiece, CD8 naive two, and CD8 memory one. Study-level points and caveats: In this cohort, only blood was sampled, and tissue repertoires likely differ.

Some clones are missing from TCRdb's copy, which holds only in-frame ones; the method was immunoSEQ multiplex PCR. The table shows 2,500,000 or so clones, with approximately 94% occurring only once. In germline, CDR1 is SGHVS, CDR2 FNYEAQ. This CDR3 is built from 14 residues. V trimming: 5 bases; J trimming: 2 bases; junction bases outside the gene matches: 5. For this clone: Its antigen is not known.

The sample taken for sequencing was naive CD4+ T cells from PBMCs. Subset specified: CD45RA+ positively selected. The sequence was obtained from a man aged 18 to 35 in good health. Some clones in this sample may be carry-over from other donors' samples. The chain recombines TRBV7-6 with TRBJ2-7; TRBD1 aligns across 8 bases. The CDR3 nucleotides read TGTGCCAGCAGCCCGCTGGACAGGGCCTACGAGCAGTACTTC. This gives the protein CASSPLDRAYEQYF.